The 31 T cell receptor beta chains reported below all come from one sample, sequenced in a study of T-cell memory formation after mild COVID-19. In TCRdb, the 5' RACE reads were re-called with MiXCR into one record per CDR3 protein. The repertoire includes 530,000 or so distinct CDR3 sequences, approximately 15% of them detected once, and approximately 8.1% sits in the top ten. Specimen: PBMCs or a T cell subset sorted from them (not recorded which). These receptors were collected from an adult woman who had mild COVID-19 (a few samples of this study predate the infection). Cell type and time point are not known.

This clonotype was counted at least ten times. This rearrangement joins TRBV6-4 to TRBJ2-2; D might be TRBD2 (5 bases). V was pared by 0 bases and J by 1 base, with 9 bases between. The V gene's germline CDR1 is MRHNA and CDR2 SNTAGT. The CDR3 has 16 amino acids. The CDR3 protein is CASSDSVEGNTGELFF. CDR3 nucleotides: TGTGCCAGCAGTGACTCGGTCGAGGGGAACACCGGGGAGCTGTTTTTT.

This chain joins TRBV6-6 and TRBJ2-3; D is unresolved. Germline V gives CDR1 MNHNY, CDR2 SVGAGI (reference sequence). With 3 bases removed from V and 4 bases from J, the gap between germline ends came to 11 bases. The CDR3 spans 14 residues. DNA for the CDR3: TGTGCCAGCAGTTATTCAGACCCAGCAGATACGCAGTATTTT. It specifies CASSYSDPADTQYF.

This clonotype was counted between two and nine times. J is TRBJ2-1 and V is TRBV7-9, with D perhaps TRBD2 (5 bases). The ends were cut back, 5 bases at V and 6 bases at J, with 23 bases in the middle. This CDR3 region has 17 residues. Looked up from germline, CDR1 is SEHNR and CDR2 is FQNEAQ (reference sequence). Here the CDR3 reads CASSPTFNSGSPNEQFF. In DNA form, the CDR3 reads TGTGCCAGCAGCCCCACATTCAACAGCGGCTCGCCCAATGAGCAGTTCTTC. Filled out from reference TRBV7-9 and TRBJ2-1, the complete variable domain reads DTGVSQNPRHKITKRGQNVTFRCDPISEHNRLYWYRQTLGQGPEFLTYFQNEAQLEKSRLLSDRFSAERPKGSFSTLEIQRTEQGDSAMYLCASSPTFNSGSPNEQFFGPGTRLTVL.

The V gene is TRBV12-3 or TRBV12-4, the J gene TRBJ2-1; 14 positions match TRBD2. V shed 7 bases, J shed 8 bases, and the junction held 7 bases outside the gene matches. This CDR3 region has 15 residues. DNA for the CDR3: TGTGCCAGCACCTTGGGACTAGCGGGAGTTGATGAGCAGTTCTTC. Its translation is CASTLGLAGVDEQFF.

This clonotype was seen a few times. J is TRBJ2-7 and V is TRBV7-2; no firm D call. The germline gives CDR1 SGHTA, CDR2 FQGNSA. V dropped 2 bases and J dropped 2 bases, with 16 bases sitting between them. The CDR3 totals 16 residues. CDR3 in amino acids: CASSLRLGGMTYEQYF. As DNA, the CDR3 is TGTGCCAGCAGCTTAAGGCTGGGCGGAATGACCTACGAGCAGTACTTC.

This clonotype was found a few times. The CDR3 protein is CASSLEGSAFF. The CDR3 DNA follows: TGTGCCAGCAGCTTGGAAGGGAGCGCTTTCTTT. The chain is built from TRBV5-6 and TRBJ1-1, with D unresolved. The CDR3 is 11 residues long. Trimming shortened V by 0 bases and J by 11 bases, and 8 bases separated the two germline ends. Looked up from germline, CDR1 is SGHDT and CDR2 is YYEEEE.

The chain carries TRBV9 and TRBJ2-7; D is ambiguous. The CDR3 covers 14 residues. Looked up from germline, CDR1 is SGDLS and CDR2 is YYNGEE. V lost 5 bases, J lost 2 bases, and 14 bases lay in between. CDR3 in DNA: TGTGCCAGCAGTGAGACAAATTTCCCCTACGAGCAGTACTTC. Translated, it gives CASSETNFPYEQYF.

This clonotype turned up a few times. J is TRBJ2-3 and V is TRBV5-1; TRBD2 matches 8 bases. Germline-derived CDR1 and CDR2 are SGHRS and YFSETQ. J gave up 2 bases and V 1 base, and 15 bases lay outside the gene matches. This CDR3 spans 19 amino acids. The CDR3 here is CASSLLPSGYPSITDTQYF. The CDR3 region has the DNA TGCGCCAGCAGCTTGTTGCCTAGCGGGTACCCTTCGATCACAGATACGCAGTATTTT.

The V and J genes are TRBV5-1 and TRBJ2-7, with D perhaps being TRBD1 or TRBD2 (5 bases each). Trimming left V 0 bases short and J 2 bases short, with 9 bases between. The CDR3 is 14 residues long. Germline CDR1 and CDR2: SGHRS and YFSETQ. The CDR3 region has the DNA TGCGCCAGCAGCTTGGGGGACCAGCCCTACGAGCAGTACTTC. It specifies CASSLGDQPYEQYF.

V and J are TRBV10-3 and TRBJ1-1, with TRBD1 matching 11 bases. The CDR3 contains 14 residues. Germline CDR1 ENHRY, CDR2 SYGVKD. The ends lost 5 bases at V and 6 bases at J; junction bases unmatched: 5. In nucleotides, the CDR3 is TGTGCCATCAGTACCGGGACAGGGGGTTCTGAAGCTTTCTTT. Translated: CAISTGTGGSEAFF.

This clonotype was recorded only once. The CDR3 reads CSVDEWKQGLDEQFF. The CDR3 region has the DNA TGCAGCGTTGATGAGTGGAAACAGGGTCTGGATGAGCAGTTCTTC. This chain uses TRBV29-1 with TRBJ2-1; perhaps TRBD1 as D (6 bases). Germline loops: CDR1 SQVTM, CDR2 ANQGSEA. The CDR3 consists of 15 residues. V was trimmed by 3 bases and J by 8 bases, leaving 20 bases between them.

This clonotype occurred a few times. The chain employs TRBV5-1 and TRBJ1-1; D unclear. With 0 bases removed from V and 8 bases from J, the gap between germline ends came to 11 bases. The germline V gene has CDR1 SGHRS and CDR2 YFSETQ. The CDR3 consists of 13 residues. CDR3 sequence: CASSLASDNEAFF. The CDR3 DNA sequence: TGCGCCAGCAGCTTGGCCAGCGATAACGAAGCTTTCTTT.

This clonotype was seen only a few times. This rearrangement joins TRBV6-5 to TRBJ1-2; 8 bases align to TRBD1. Germline loops: CDR1 MNHEY, CDR2 SVGAGI. V gave up 8 bases and J gave up 3 bases; unmatched junction bases: 14. The CDR3 loop spans 16 amino acids. This CDR3 reads CASDATGDDRYYGYTF. CDR3 nucleotides: TGTGCCAGCGATGCGACAGGGGATGATCGGTACTATGGCTACACCTTC.

The rearrangement uses TRBV6-1 and TRBJ1-1; D is perhaps TRBD1 (6 bases). This CDR3 region has 13 residues. Trimming left V 4 bases short and J 7 bases short, with 13 bases between. Germline CDR1 is MNHNS and CDR2 is SASEGT. The CDR3 DNA sequence: TGTGCCAGCAGTGGGACAGTGATGGGTGAAGCTTTCTTT. Protein product: CASSGTVMGEAFF.

This chain uses TRBV6-2 or TRBV6-3 with TRBJ1-2, with TRBD1 as a possible D gene (6 bases). The CDR3 length is 16 residues. Germline CDR1 MNHEY, CDR2 SVGEGT. Deletions cut 4 bases from V and 0 bases from J, with 15 bases between. CDR3 nucleotide sequence: TGTGCCAGCAGTTTCTCGGACAGCGCCCCTAACTATGGCTACACCTTC. It is translated as CASSFSDSAPNYGYTF.

The rearrangement uses TRBV7-2 and TRBJ2-7; 10 bases align to TRBD1. With 4 bases clipped from V and 3 bases from J, the junction kept 9 bases outside the gene matches. CDR3 length: 16 residues. In germline, CDR1 is SGHTA, CDR2 FQGNSA. CDR3 DNA: TGTGCCAGCAGCTCCTCCCCGGGACAGGGGTTCTACGAGCAGTACTTC. This codes for CASSSSPGQGFYEQYF.

A few counts support this clonotype. This rearrangement joins TRBV29-1 to TRBJ2-2; the match to TRBD2 covers 8 bases. In germline, CDR1 is SQVTM, CDR2 ANQGSEA. V gave up 2 bases and J gave up 7 bases; unmatched junction bases: 9. The CDR3 is 15 amino acids. The CDR3 sequence is CSVELASGPGGELFF. As DNA, the CDR3 is TGCAGCGTTGAACTAGCTAGCGGGCCGGGCGGGGAGCTGTTTTTT.

The V call is TRBV15, the J call TRBJ1-1; D gene uncertain. The ends were cut back, 3 bases at V and 5 bases at J, with 19 bases in the middle. CDR1 is LNHNV and CDR2 is YYDKDF in the germline V gene (reference sequence). There are 16 residues in the CDR3. The CDR3 loop reads CATSSPPGLRRTEAFF. DNA for the CDR3: TGTGCCACCAGCAGCCCCCCGGGCCTCCGGAGGACTGAAGCTTTCTTT. The variable domain in full, completed from reference TRBV15 and TRBJ1-1, reads DAMVIQNPRYQVTQFGKPVTLSCSQTLNHNVMYWYQQKSSQAPKLLFHYYDKDFNNEADTPDNFQSRRPNTSFCFLDIRSPGLGDTAMYLCATSSPPGLRRTEAFFGQGTRLTVV.

This clonotype has only a few counts. The V call is TRBV11-2, the J call TRBJ2-5; D possibly corresponds to TRBD2 (6 bases). With 6 bases removed from V and 5 bases from J, the gap between germline ends came to 25 bases. The CDR3 has 17 residues. Germline-derived CDR1 and CDR2 are SGHAT and FQNNGV. The CDR3 region is CASRSPLARGGLETQYF. In DNA form, the CDR3 reads TGTGCCAGCAGAAGCCCACTAGCTCGTGGGGGGTTGGAGACCCAGTACTTC.

This clonotype turned up a few times. The chain has TRBV9 and TRBJ2-1, with 9 bases fitting TRBD2. The CDR3 spans 17 residues. Germline CDR1 and CDR2: SGDLS and YYNGEE. Losses at the gene ends were 0 bases for V and 4 bases for J; bases not matched to a gene: 8. The CDR3 loop reads CASSVEKSGGIYNEQFF. CDR3 nucleotides: TGTGCCAGCAGCGTAGAAAAGAGCGGGGGGATATACAATGAGCAGTTCTTC.

In this sample, this clonotype turned up a few times. V is TRBV7-2 and J is TRBJ2-1, with D possibly TRBD2 on 5 matching bases. Germline V gives CDR1 SGHTA, CDR2 FQGNSA. V was trimmed by 5 bases and J by 6 bases, leaving 17 bases between them. CDR3 length: 15 residues. The CDR3 DNA reads TGTGCCAGCAGCCTCCTGGGCGGGTATGGCAATGAGCAGTTCTTC. Residues: CASSLLGGYGNEQFF.

Worth noting for this clonotype: A junction boundary mismatches the germline segment, possibly from a read error. The rearrangement uses TRBV5-6 and TRBJ1-4; D gene uncertain. The germline CDR1 and CDR2 sequences are SGHDT and YYEEEE. The CDR3 is 11 residues long. The CDR3 reads CASSFKGWAVF. The CDR3, as DNA: TGTGCCAGCAGCTTTAAGGGCTGGGCGGTTTTT.

This clonotype was detected only a few times. This rearrangement joins TRBV3-1 to TRBJ2-7, with D unclear. V was pared by 0 bases and J by 7 bases, with 10 bases between. Germline assignment: CDR1 LGHDT and CDR2 YNNKEL (reference sequence). The CDR3 contains 13 residues. The CDR3 nucleotides are TGTGCCAGCAGCCAAGATGGCATAGGAGAGCAGTACTTC. Residues: CASSQDGIGEQYF.

This clonotype was counted ten times or more. V is TRBV7-9 and J is TRBJ1-1; D gene ambiguous. The CDR3 loop spans 14 amino acids. CDR1 is SEHNR and CDR2 is FQNEAQ in the germline V gene (reference sequence). Trimming pared 6 bases from V and 1 base from J, leaving 12 bases between. The CDR3, as DNA: TGTGCCAGCAGTCTTACTGGCTCGAACACTGAAGCTTTCTTT. It yields the protein CASSLTGSNTEAFF.

This clonotype was found a few times. This chain links TRBV4-2 with TRBJ2-1; 7 bases line up with TRBD2. CDR3 length: 17 amino acids. CDR1 and CDR2 from the germline V gene are LGHNA and YNFKEQ. V lost 0 bases, J lost 8 bases, and 13 bases stayed unmatched. DNA of the CDR3: TGTGCCAGCAGCCAAGAAGGTGTAGCGGGCCGACGGGATGAGCAGTTCTTC. Residues: CASSQEGVAGRRDEQFF.

This clonotype was found a few times. This chain links TRBV12-3 or TRBV12-4 with TRBJ2-5; D unresolved. This CDR3 contains 14 residues. Trimming removed 3 bases at V and 5 bases at J, with 13 bases between. The CDR3 here is CASSLRHSSETQYF. The CDR3 region has the DNA TGTGCCAGCAGTTTGCGACACAGCTCGGAGACCCAGTACTTC.

This clonotype was counted between two and nine times. The chain joins TRBV7-8 to TRBJ2-7, with 9 bases aligning to TRBD1. This CDR3 region has 15 residues. The V gene end was trimmed by 3 bases and the J gene end by 1 base; junction bases not matched to a gene: 4. Germline lookup yields CDR1 SGHVS and CDR2 FQNEAQ. The CDR3 protein is CASSLPGTGSYEQYF. The CDR3 coding sequence is TGTGCCAGCAGCTTGCCCGGGACAGGGTCCTACGAGCAGTACTTC. Complete variable domain (other parts from reference TRBV7-8 and TRBJ2-7): GAGVSQSPRYKVAKRGQDVALRCDPISGHVSLFWYQQALGQGPEFLTYFQNEAQLDKSGLPSDRFFAERPEGSVSTLKIQRTQQEDSAVYLCASSLPGTGSYEQYFGPGTRLTVT.

The gene calls are TRBV25-1 and TRBJ1-2; D might be TRBD1 (5 bases). There are 12 residues in the CDR3. V was shortened by 8 bases and J by 5 bases, with 12 bases between the two germline ends. Per the germline V gene, CDR1 is MGHDK and CDR2 is SYGVNS. For the CDR3, the DNA is TGTGCCAGCCGCCTCGGGGGATATGGCTACACCTTC. It specifies CASRLGGYGYTF.

This clonotype has a handful of counts. The chain recombines TRBV5-1 with TRBJ2-2, with 11 positions matching TRBD2. The J segment lost 4 bases and the V segment lost 0 bases, leaving 11 bases of the junction unmatched. Germline CDR1 SGHRS, CDR2 YFSETQ. The CDR3 is 19 amino acids. The CDR3 DNA is TGCGCCAGCAGCTTGGTAGGTGAACTAGCGGGAGTAACCACCGGGGAGCTGTTTTTT. This encodes CASSLVGELAGVTTGELFF. Based on the CDR3 plus reference TRBV5-1 and TRBJ2-2, the full variable domain is KAGVTQTPRYLIKTRGQQVTLSCSPISGHRSVSWYQQTPGQGLQFLFEYFSETQRNKGNFPGRFSGRQFSNSRSEMNVSTLELGDSALYLCASSLVGELAGVTTGELFFGEGSRLTVL.

The J gene is TRBJ2-3, the V gene TRBV4-1; no firm D call. Trimming took 2 bases from V and 5 from J, leaving 11 bases between them. The CDR3 loop spans 14 amino acids. Germline-derived CDR1 and CDR2 are MGHRA and YSYEKL. DNA of the CDR3: TGCGCCAGCAGCCAACAAAGCATAAAAGATACGCAGTATTTT. Protein product: CASSQQSIKDTQYF.

The rearrangement uses TRBV12-3 or TRBV12-4 and TRBJ2-3, with 8 bases lining up with TRBD2. The length of the CDR3 is 15 residues. The V gene end was trimmed by 4 bases and the J gene end by 4 bases; junction bases not matched to a gene: 7. The CDR3 is CASSSRGGRADTQYF. The DNA for the CDR3 is TGTGCCAGCAGTTCTCGCGGGGGGAGGGCAGATACGCAGTATTTT.